This TCR beta chain was documented in a study of blood T cell repertoires in COVID-19. Original handling: Reference gene primer amplification in the assay estimated nucleated cell counts. Measured with immunoSEQ multiplex PCR; TCRdb has only the in-frame clones, and not every one. The V and J calls and clone size are taken from that table; D and trimming were inferred from the DNA. In the table there are over 400,000 clones, roughly nine tenths of which are singletons. Recruited during active infection, patients (from Seattle) were subsequently followed longitudinally. The sample was peripheral blood. This TCR came from a woman aged 45-65 years with COVID-19, enrolled during active disease.

The CDR3 sequence: CASSLRGEQFF. CDR3 DNA sequence: TGTGCCAGTAGCCTCCGGGGGGAGCAGTTCTTC. The chain recombines TRBV19 with TRBJ2-1; D is possibly TRBD2 (6 bases). The length of the CDR3 is 11 residues. Trimming took off 6 bases at V and 10 bases at J, with 10 bases between the two ends. The germline CDR1 and CDR2 sequences are LNHDA and SQIVND (reference sequence). Supplemented by reference TRBV19 and TRBJ2-1, the full variable domain reads DGGITQSPKYLFRKEGQNVTLSCEQNLNHDAMYWYRQDPGQGLRLIYYSQIVNDFQKGDIAEGYSVSREKKESFPLTVTSAQKNPTAFYLCASSLRGEQFFGPGTRLTVL.